These 10 T cell receptor beta chains originate from one sample sequenced in a study of regulatory T cells in long-lasting Graves disease. The time point is: newly diagnosed GD, antithyroid drugs for less than 3 months. TCR sequences were obtained from RNA taken from PBMCs. Relying on iRepertoire HTBI primers and Arm-PCR of CDR3 regions, the team built TCR beta libraries. TCRdb ran MiXCR on the multiplex PCR reads and lists one entry per CDR3 protein. The sample lists about 430,000 distinct CDR3 sequences; roughly 15% were seen once. These same records also appear under a second study, on T cells in Graves' hyperthyroidism and ophthalmopathy.

The specimen comprised peripheral blood mononuclear cells (PBMCs), sampled at new diagnosis, from a patient treated with antithyroid drugs. Receptor source: a woman between 35 and 50 years old with Graves disease.

To note about this clonotype: A much more abundant neighbour one base away suggests this may be a read error. This sequence joins TRBV7-2 and TRBJ2-4; 10 nucleotides line up with TRBD2. CDR1 is SGHTA and CDR2 is FQGNSA in the germline V gene. The CDR3 extends over 18 amino acids. The CDR3 loop reads CASSLASGRLGAKNIRYF. The DNA for the CDR3 is TGTGCCAGCAGCTTAGCTAGCGGGAGGTTAGGAGCCAAAAACATTCGGTACTTC.

As regards this clonotype: A read error is possible here, since a much larger clone lies one base away. This chain connects TRBV6-1 to TRBJ2-7, with a weak D call TRBD1 (6 bases). Looked up from germline, CDR1 is MNHNS and CDR2 is SASEGT. The CDR3 runs 13 residues. The germline V and J ends were trimmed by 10 bases and 7 bases, with 20 bases remaining between them. CDR3 amino acids: CATVGQFYNEQYF. DNA for the CDR3: TGTGCCACCGTAGGACAGTTCTACAATGAGCAGTACTTC.

This clonotype was seen many times. J is TRBJ1-2 and V is TRBV11-2; TRBD1 matches 8 bases. CDR3 length equals 14 residues. Looked up from germline, CDR1 is SGHAT and CDR2 is FQNNGV. Trimming cost V 5 bases and J 4 bases; bases outside gene matches: 6. This CDR3 reads CASSPTGAGYGYTF. In DNA, the CDR3 is TGTGCCAGCAGCCCGACAGGGGCTGGCTATGGCTACACCTTC.

This chain connects TRBV30 to TRBJ1-1; TRBD1 matches at 7 bases. The V gene end was trimmed by 1 base and the J gene end by 9 bases; junction bases not matched to a gene: 11. The CDR3 is 14 amino acids. The germline V gene encodes CDR1 GTSNPN and CDR2 SVGIG (reference sequence). CDR3 nucleotides: TGTGCCTGGAGTGGACAGGGCCGAGGGGATAAAGCTTTCTTT. Translated: CAWSGQGRGDKAFF.

This clonotype has only a few counts. The V gene is TRBV6-1, the J gene TRBJ1-3; no clear D gene. The germline V and J ends were trimmed by 2 bases and 0 bases, with 14 bases remaining between them. Germline V gives CDR1 MNHNS, CDR2 SASEGT. The CDR3 sequence is 17 residues long. This chain's CDR3 is CASSETRHTYSGNTIYF. Written as DNA, the CDR3 is TGTGCCAGCAGTGAAACAAGACACACCTACTCTGGAAACACCATATATTTT.

Note on this clonotype: A much larger clone is a single base away; this may be a read error. The J gene is TRBJ1-1, the V gene TRBV6-5; 7 bases agree with TRBD1. The CDR3 is made up of 14 amino acids. V gave up 8 bases and J gave up 4 bases; unmatched junction bases: 10. Germline-derived CDR1 and CDR2 are MNHEY and SVGAGI. CDR3 sequence reads: CASGFLTGSTEAFF. The CDR3 bases are TGTGCCAGCGGTTTCCTGACAGGGAGCACTGAAGCTTTCTTT.

This clonotype was picked up many times. V is TRBV28 and J is TRBJ2-7, with D perhaps TRBD2 (5 bases). From germline, CDR1 is MDHEN and CDR2 SYDVKM. The CDR3 has 13 residues. Trimming removed 5 bases from V and 2 bases from J, with 10 bases in between. The CDR3 DNA reads TGTGCCAGCAGTGAGGGCGGTACCTACGAGCAGTACTTC. Its translation is CASSEGGTYEQYF.

This clonotype was recorded many times. The J gene is TRBJ2-3, the V gene TRBV2, with D perhaps TRBD2 (6 bases). CDR3 size: 13 residues. Per germline, CDR1 SNHLY and CDR2 FYNNEI. The V end lost 9 bases, the J end lost 4 bases, and 14 bases lay between the germline ends. The CDR3 DNA reads as TGTGCCAGGGGACTCGCAGCCGCAGATACGCAGTATTTT. Protein product: CARGLAAADTQYF.

The CDR3 DNA follows: TGTGCCAGCAGCCGGGAGGGACTACTGCCCCCCAACGAGCAGTACTTC. The encoded protein is CASSREGLLPPNEQYF. The J gene is TRBJ2-7, the V gene TRBV7-9; 8 bases agree with TRBD2. CDR3 length equals 16 residues. Trimming took 5 bases from V and 5 from J; bases not matched to a gene: 14. Germline V lookup: CDR1 SEHNR, CDR2 FQNEAQ (reference sequence).

This clonotype was seen a handful of times. The rearrangement links TRBV5-1 to TRBJ2-1; TRBD2 matches at 7 bases. Trimming at V came to 3 bases and at J to 11 bases, leaving 5 bases not matched to a gene. CDR1 SGHRS and CDR2 YFSETQ come from the germline V gene. The CDR3 has 12 residues. CDR3 bases: TGCGCCAGCAGCTCGGACGGGACTAAGCAGTTCTTC. This sequence encodes CASSSDGTKQFF.